These 7 T cell receptor beta chains came from one sample sequenced in a study of blood T cell repertoires in COVID-19. Method: immunoSEQ multiplex PCR; TCRdb's copy keeps in-frame clones and lacks some. Of 300,000 to 350,000 clones listed, approximately 88% are singletons. Sequenced sample: PBMCs or T cells enriched from blood (not recorded which). The receptor set was obtained from a man aged 30-40 years who had recovered from COVID-19.

This sequence joins TRBV9 and TRBJ1-1; 8 positions agree with TRBD1. The germline CDR1 and CDR2 sequences are SGDLS and YYNGEE. V lost 6 bases, J lost 4 bases, and 8 bases stayed unmatched. The CDR3 consists of 14 residues. The CDR3 loop is CASTPPGQGTEAFF. CDR3 sequence (DNA): TGTGCCAGCACCCCCCCCGGACAGGGCACTGAAGCTTTCTTT. The full variable domain, completed using reference TRBV9 and TRBJ1-1, is DSGVTQTPKHLITATGQRVTLRCSPRSGDLSVYWYQQSLDQGLQFLIQYYNGEERAKGNILERFSAQQFPDLHSELNLSSLELGDSALYFCASTPPGQGTEAFFGQGTRLTVV.

Notes on this clone: Mismatch with germline at one junction end may stem from a read error. The chain links TRBV11-2 to TRBJ2-7; 7 bases map to TRBD1. CDR1 SGHAT and CDR2 FQNNGV come from the germline V gene. The CDR3 loop spans 14 amino acids. The CDR3 DNA sequence: TGTGCCAGCAGCTCGAGTGGCATCTTCTGGGGGACAGACTTC. Its translation: CASSSSGIFWGTDF.

This clone occurred a few times. The chain joins TRBV30 to TRBJ2-7; perhaps TRBD1 as D (6 bases). V lost 2 bases, J lost 3 bases, and 17 bases lay in between. Germline V gives CDR1 GTSNPN, CDR2 SVGIG (reference sequence). The CDR3 is made up of 15 amino acids. The CDR3 region is CAWSTTRDIYYEQYF. In DNA form, the CDR3 reads TGTGCCTGGAGTACCACCCGGGACATTTACTACGAGCAGTACTTC.

V is TRBV30 and J is TRBJ1-6; D gene ambiguous. The CDR3 spans 14 residues. V lost 0 bases, J lost 7 bases, and 10 bases lay in between. Germline CDR1 and CDR2: GTSNPN and SVGIG (reference sequence). The CDR3 DNA reads TGTGCCTGGAGTGTACCCCCGGGAAATTCACCCCTCCACTTT. It yields the protein CAWSVPPGNSPLHF.

This clone came up once. The chain carries TRBV10-3 and TRBJ2-7; perhaps TRBD2 as D (6 bases). The germline V gene has CDR1 ENHRY and CDR2 SYGVKD. The V and J ends lost 10 bases and 0 bases respectively, with 16 bases between them. The CDR3 is 14 amino acids. CDR3 residues: CATGDGRLSYEQYF. CDR3 coding DNA: TGTGCCACGGGAGACGGCCGCCTCTCCTACGAGCAGTACTTC.

The chain links TRBV29-1 to TRBJ1-1; 7 bases match TRBD1. Germline V gene sequence: CDR1 SQVTM, CDR2 ANQGSEA. CDR3 size: 12 residues. After removal of 7 bases from V and 4 bases from J, the junction contained 6 bases not matched to a gene. CDR3 sequence reads: CSASDRATEAFF. The CDR3, as DNA: TGCAGCGCCTCTGACAGGGCCACTGAAGCTTTCTTT.

The genes are TRBV28 and TRBJ2-3; 7 bases agree with TRBD2. Trimming removed 1 base from V and 2 bases from J; junction bases left unmatched: 3. The length of the CDR3 is 15 residues. Germline V gene sequence: CDR1 MDHEN, CDR2 SYDVKM. The CDR3 region has the DNA TGTGCCAGCAGTTTATCGGCGGGGGACACAGATACGCAGTATTTT. It codes for CASSLSAGDTDTQYF.